A single sample is the source of the 23 T cell receptor beta chains below, sequenced in a study of chemoradiotherapy in HPV16-positive cancers. Some clones are missing from TCRdb's copy, which holds only in-frame ones; the method was immunoSEQ multiplex PCR. The sample has about 5,700 clones, about 89% seen once. The sample in question was blood, obtained from a patient who underwent chemoradiotherapy. These receptors all come from a human donor with HPV-associated anogenital cancer.

The chain has TRBV7-9 and TRBJ1-3; no clear D gene. This CDR3 is built from 13 residues. Germline V gene sequence: CDR1 SEHNR, CDR2 FQNEAQ (reference sequence). V shed 7 bases and J shed 3 bases, with 10 bases lying between them. CDR3 coding DNA: TGTGCCAGCATGAAAGCAAATGGAAACACCATATATTTT. Protein sequence: CASMKANGNTIYF.

This CDR3 reads CASRDDRRNSPLHF. The CDR3 DNA sequence: TGTGCCAGCAGAGATGACAGACGCAATTCACCCCTCCACTTT. The gene calls are TRBV28 and TRBJ1-6; TRBD1 is a possible D gene (5 bases). This CDR3 region has 14 residues. Trimming took off 6 bases at V and 7 bases at J, with 13 bases between the two ends. Germline CDR1 and CDR2: MDHEN and SYDVKM.

The CDR3, as DNA: TGTGCCAGCAGTTTAGAGGGACAGGGGGCCGGTCAGCCCCAGCATTTT. Translation: CASSLEGQGAGQPQHF. The V and J genes are TRBV28 and TRBJ1-5; 12 bases map to TRBD1. The germline V gene encodes CDR1 MDHEN and CDR2 SYDVKM. CDR3 length: 16 amino acids. After removal of 2 bases from V and 6 bases from J, the junction contained 5 bases not matched to a gene.

The chain links TRBV7-6 to TRBJ2-7, with D uncertain. The germline V gene encodes CDR1 SGHVS and CDR2 FNYEAQ. V was cut by 1 base and J by 5 bases, with 12 bases left in between. The CDR3 is 14 residues long. CDR3 bases: TGTGCCAGCAGCTTAGGTCTGGGTATCCACGAGCAGTACTTC. Translated: CASSLGLGIHEQYF.

The chain combines TRBV25-1 with TRBJ1-2; D uncertain. Germline-derived CDR1 and CDR2 are MGHDK and SYGVNS. The V end was cut by 4 bases, the J end by 8 bases, with 5 bases between. The CDR3 is 10 amino acids. The CDR3 sequence: CASSGWGYTF. CDR3 nucleotides: TGTGCCAGCAGTGGATGGGGCTACACCTTC.

The V gene is TRBV6-1, the J gene TRBJ2-1; 7 nucleotides agree with TRBD2. Looked up from germline, CDR1 is MNHNS and CDR2 is SASEGT. The CDR3 has 16 residues. J was trimmed by 3 bases and V by 4 bases; bases with no gene match: 9. This chain's CDR3 is CASSASGIQVYNEQFF. The CDR3 region has the DNA TGTGCCAGCAGTGCCAGCGGGATACAAGTCTACAATGAGCAGTTCTTC.

V and J are TRBV28 and TRBJ1-5; the D gene is possibly TRBD1 (6 bases). Germline V gene sequence: CDR1 MDHEN, CDR2 SYDVKM. The V gene lost 7 bases and the J gene lost 2 bases, with 18 bases spanning the gap. The CDR3 spans 16 residues. The CDR3 DNA sequence: TGTGCCAGCATATCCTACAGGGAGCGAGGCAATCAGCCCCAGCATTTT. Its protein is CASISYRERGNQPQHF.

The V call is TRBV4-3, the J call TRBJ2-6; D is unclear. V shed 1 base and J shed 0 bases, with 10 bases lying between them. CDR1 is LGHNA and CDR2 is YSLEER in the germline V gene. This CDR3 contains 17 residues. Written as DNA, the CDR3 is TGCGCCAGCAGCCAAGGAGATGGGGACTCTGGGGCCAACGTCCTGACTTTC. Translation: CASSQGDGDSGANVLTF.

This chain joins TRBV7-9 and TRBJ1-1; 9 bases match TRBD1. The CDR3 has 14 residues. Unmatched junction bases numbered 2, after V lost 5 bases and J lost 1 base. CDR1 and CDR2 (germline): SEHNR, FQNEAQ (reference sequence). DNA of the CDR3: TGTGCCAGCAGCAAGGACAGGGGGAACACTGAAGCTTTCTTT. It codes for CASSKDRGNTEAFF.

The CDR3 here is CASSMLAASYNEQFF. CDR3 DNA: TGTGCCAGTAGTATGTTGGCGGCCTCCTACAATGAGCAGTTCTTC. The chain joins TRBV19 to TRBJ2-1; D not resolved. The V end lost 3 bases, the J end lost 0 bases, and 9 bases lay between the germline ends. In germline, CDR1 is LNHDA, CDR2 SQIVND (reference sequence). The CDR3 is 15 residues long.

This chain links TRBV6-6 with TRBJ2-3; D is perhaps TRBD2 (5 bases). V shed 7 bases and J shed 1 base, with 12 bases lying between them. Germline V gene sequence: CDR1 MNHNY, CDR2 SVGAGI (reference sequence). The CDR3 is made up of 14 amino acids. CDR3 sequence (DNA): TGTGCCAGCACGAGGGAAGGAGGCACAGATACGCAGTATTTT. This translates into CASTREGGTDTQYF.

The genes are TRBV18 and TRBJ1-1; no clear D gene. CDR3 size: 13 residues. Germline CDR1 KGHSH, CDR2 LQKENI. Trimming shortened V by 1 base and J by 4 bases, and 7 bases separated the two germline ends. The CDR3 DNA follows: TGTGCCAGCTCACCACGTGATGGCACTGAAGCTTTCTTT. The encoded protein is CASSPRDGTEAFF.

The chain recombines TRBV5-4 with TRBJ2-5, with 9 positions matching TRBD2. Germline V CDR1 and CDR2: SGHNT, YYREEE (reference sequence). Trimming at V came to 0 bases and at J to 4 bases, leaving 13 bases not matched to a gene. The CDR3 length is 18 residues. CDR3 region: CASSLAAFGRGGLETQYF. The CDR3 nucleotides are TGTGCCAGCAGCTTGGCCGCCTTTGGGCGGGGGGGCTTAGAGACCCAGTACTTC.

This chain joins TRBV7-9 and TRBJ2-7; 13 bases are a match to TRBD2. The junction had 7 bases not matched to a gene; V was cut back by 1 base and J by 7 bases. This CDR3 has 16 residues. Per the germline V gene, CDR1 is SEHNR and CDR2 is FQNEAQ (reference sequence). Here the CDR3 DNA reads TGTGCCAGCAGCTTAGGGACTAGCGGGAGTGGTAAGGAGCAGTACTTC. Protein sequence: CASSLGTSGSGKEQYF.

The chain recombines TRBV18 with TRBJ2-3; TRBD2 aligns across 16 bases. The CDR3 totals 17 residues. V was pared by 2 bases and J by 3 bases, with 2 bases of the junction left unmatched. The germline V gene has CDR1 KGHSH and CDR2 LQKENI. CDR3 in DNA: TGTGCCAGCTCACCAACGGGACTAGCGGGAGGGACAGATACGCAGTATTTT. Protein sequence: CASSPTGLAGGTDTQYF.

V is TRBV6-5 and J is TRBJ2-7, with 9 bases identical to TRBD2. Germline CDR1 and CDR2: MNHEY and SVGAGI. The CDR3 consists of 13 residues. Trimming took 5 bases from V and 2 from J; bases not matched to a gene: 1. The CDR3 here is CASSLAGTYEQYF. The CDR3 bases are TGTGCCAGCAGTCTAGCGGGAACCTACGAGCAGTACTTC.

This rearrangement joins TRBV10-3 to TRBJ1-5; D perhaps matches TRBD1 (6 bases). V gave up 10 bases and J gave up 4 bases, with 20 bases separating them. Looked up from germline, CDR1 is ENHRY and CDR2 is SYGVKD. The CDR3 covers 15 residues. CDR3 sequence: CATTGLIGGNQPQHF. The CDR3 bases are TGTGCCACAACCGGGTTAATAGGGGGTAATCAGCCCCAGCATTTT.

The V gene is TRBV7-9, the J gene TRBJ2-1; D is tentatively TRBD1 or TRBD2 (5 bases each). Trimming cost V 5 bases and J 9 bases, with 11 bases left between them. CDR1 SEHNR and CDR2 FQNEAQ come from the germline V gene (reference sequence). There are 12 residues in the CDR3. CDR3 region: CASSLVGVEQFF. CDR3 in DNA: TGTGCCAGCAGCCTCGTGGGGGTTGAGCAGTTCTTC.

This sequence joins TRBV6-6 and TRBJ1-1, with a possible D match to TRBD1 (5 bases). CDR3 length: 14 amino acids. V lost 4 bases and J 6 bases, leaving 15 bases between the germline ends. Germline V gene data show CDR1 as MNHNY and CDR2 as SVGAGI (reference sequence). CDR3 loop: CASSSPGRGSEAFF. The CDR3 nucleotides read TGTGCCAGCAGTTCCCCGGGCCGGGGCTCTGAAGCTTTCTTT.

The V and J genes are TRBV27 and TRBJ2-2, with unresolved D. The germline gives CDR1 MNHEY, CDR2 SMNVEV (reference sequence). CDR3 size: 14 residues. V lost 4 bases and J lost 4, with 10 bases in between. The CDR3 protein is CASSSVAVTGELFF. The CDR3, as DNA: TGTGCCAGCAGTTCGGTAGCTGTCACCGGGGAGCTGTTTTTT.

V gene TRBV6-1 combines with J gene TRBJ2-2; 10 positions agree with TRBD1. V trimming: 2 bases; J trimming: 7 bases; junction bases outside the gene matches: 7. CDR1 is MNHNS, CDR2 SASEGT, per germline. The CDR3 is 16 amino acids. CDR3 bases: TGTGCCAGCAGTGAATTCGACAGGGGGCGATTCGGGGAGCTGTTTTTT. This sequence encodes CASSEFDRGRFGELFF.

The chain has TRBV9 and TRBJ1-1, with TRBD1 as a possible D gene (6 bases). Germline-derived CDR1 and CDR2 are SGDLS and YYNGEE. Deletions cut 0 bases from V and 4 bases from J, with 13 bases between. The CDR3 runs to 15 residues. CDR3 amino acids: CASSVGWGATTEAFF. The CDR3 DNA follows: TGTGCCAGCAGCGTAGGATGGGGGGCGACCACTGAAGCTTTCTTT.

The chain combines TRBV18 with TRBJ2-2; tentatively, D is TRBD2 (5 bases). V was shortened by 6 bases and J by 3 bases, with 8 bases between the two germline ends. Germline loops: CDR1 KGHSH, CDR2 LQKENI. This CDR3 is built from 13 residues. The CDR3 here is CASSPSYTGELFF. In DNA, the CDR3 is TGTGCCAGCTCCCCTAGCTACACCGGGGAGCTGTTTTTT.